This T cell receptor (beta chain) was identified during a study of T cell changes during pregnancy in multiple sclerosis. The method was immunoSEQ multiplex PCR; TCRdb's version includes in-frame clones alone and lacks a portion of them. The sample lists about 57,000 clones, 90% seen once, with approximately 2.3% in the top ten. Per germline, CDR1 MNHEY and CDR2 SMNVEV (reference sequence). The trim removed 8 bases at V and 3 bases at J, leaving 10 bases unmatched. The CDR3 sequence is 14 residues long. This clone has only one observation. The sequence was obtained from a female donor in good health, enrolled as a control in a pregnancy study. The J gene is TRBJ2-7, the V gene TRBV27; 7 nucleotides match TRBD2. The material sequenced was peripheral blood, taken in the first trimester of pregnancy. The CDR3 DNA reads TGTGCCAGCGCTCTTGGGGGGGAGGGCTACGAGCAGTACTTC. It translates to CASALGGEGYEQYF.